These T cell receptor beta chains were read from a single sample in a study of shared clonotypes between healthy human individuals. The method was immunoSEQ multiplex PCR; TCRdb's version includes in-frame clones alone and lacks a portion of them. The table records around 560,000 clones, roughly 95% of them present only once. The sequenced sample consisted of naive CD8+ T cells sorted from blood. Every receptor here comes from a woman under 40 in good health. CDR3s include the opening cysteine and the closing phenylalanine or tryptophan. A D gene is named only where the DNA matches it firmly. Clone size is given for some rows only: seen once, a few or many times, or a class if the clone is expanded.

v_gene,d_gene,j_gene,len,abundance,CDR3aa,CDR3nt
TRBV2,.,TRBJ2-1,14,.,CASSPGAGYNEQFF,TGTGCCAGCAGTCCCGGAGCGGGCTACAATGAGCAGTTCTTC
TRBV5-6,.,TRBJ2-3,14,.,CASSLRRVTDTQYF,TGTGCCAGCAGCTTGAGGCGGGTCACAGATACGCAGTATTTT
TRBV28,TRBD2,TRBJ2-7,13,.,CASSYGGTYEQYF,TGTGCCAGCAGCTACGGGGGGACCTACGAGCAGTACTTC
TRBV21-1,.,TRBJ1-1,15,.,CASRTGTGGGKEAFF,TGTGCCAGCAGAACCGGGACAGGGGGGGGAAAGGAAGCTTTCTTT
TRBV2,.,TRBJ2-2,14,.,CASRPGPEVGELFF,TGTGCCAGCAGACCCGGTCCCGAGGTCGGGGAGCTGTTTTTT
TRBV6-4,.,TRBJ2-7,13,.,CASSDSIGTEQYF,TGTGCCAGCAGTGACTCGATAGGGACCGAGCAGTACTTC
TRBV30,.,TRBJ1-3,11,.,CAWSYGNTIYF,TGTGCCTGGAGTTACGGAAACACCATATATTTT
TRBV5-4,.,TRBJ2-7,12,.,CASSWDGYEQYF,TGTGCCAGCAGTTGGGACGGATACGAGCAGTACTTC
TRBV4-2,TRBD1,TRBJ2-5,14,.,CASSSGQGQETQYF,TGTGCCAGCAGCTCCGGACAGGGGCAAGAGACCCAGTACTTC
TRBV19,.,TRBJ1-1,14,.,CASSIGHQNTEAFF,TGTGCCAGTAGTATAGGTCACCAGAACACTGAAGCTTTCTTT
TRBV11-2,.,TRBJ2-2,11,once,CASSLSGELFF,TGTGCCAGCAGCTTATCCGGGGAGCTGTTTTTT
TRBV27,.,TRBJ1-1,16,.,CASSQRKGLWNTEAFF,TGTGCCAGCAGTCAGAGAAAGGGATTATGGAACACTGAAGCTTTCTTT
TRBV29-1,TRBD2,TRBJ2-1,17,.,CSVEGQTSFGLANEQFF,TGCAGCGTTGAAGGCCAGACTAGCTTTGGGTTGGCCAATGAGCAGTTCTTC
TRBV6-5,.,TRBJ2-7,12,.,CASSSEQCEQYF,TGTGCCAGCAGTTCCGAACAGTGCGAGCAGTACTTC
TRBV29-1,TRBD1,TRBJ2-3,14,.,CSADGQGSTDTQYF,TGCAGCGCCGATGGACAGGGGTCGACAGATACGCAGTATTTT
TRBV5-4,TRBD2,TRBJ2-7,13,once,CASSLGGGRRQYF,TGTGCCAGCAGCTTGGGGGGAGGGCGGAGGCAGTACTTC
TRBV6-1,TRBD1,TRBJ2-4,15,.,CASSDPRGGWNIQYF,TGTGCCAGCAGTGACCCCAGAGGGGGCTGGAACATTCAGTACTTC
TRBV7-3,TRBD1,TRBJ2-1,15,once,CASSSPGQGYNEQFF,TGTGCCAGCAGCTCGCCGGGACAGGGCTACAATGAGCAGTTCTTC
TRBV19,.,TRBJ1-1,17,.,CASSTDLGGLMNTEAFF,TGTGCCAGTAGTACCGACCTGGGGGGCCTTATGAACACTGAAGCTTTCTTT
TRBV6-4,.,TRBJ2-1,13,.,CASSDDVGNEQFF,TGTGCCAGCAGTGATGACGTCGGCAATGAGCAGTTCTTC
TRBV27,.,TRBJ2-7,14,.,CASSSLLSPYEQYF,TGTGCCAGCAGTTCCCTCCTTAGCCCCTACGAGCAGTACTTC
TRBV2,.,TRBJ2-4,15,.,CASSEALKGPDIQYF,TGTGCCAGCAGTGAAGCGCTTAAGGGGCCGGACATTCAGTACTTC
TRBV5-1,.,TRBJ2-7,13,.,CASSLGAAYEQYF,TGCGCCAGCAGCTTGGGGGCGGCCTACGAGCAGTACTTC
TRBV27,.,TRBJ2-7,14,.,CASSLGGMGYEQYF,TGTGCCAGCAGTTTGGGCGGGATGGGGTACGAGCAGTACTTC
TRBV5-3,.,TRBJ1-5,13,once,CARMWTGNQPQHF,TGTGCCAGAATGTGGACGGGCAATCAGCCCCAGCATTTT
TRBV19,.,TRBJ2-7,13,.,CASSSDGFYEQYF,TGTGCCAGTAGCTCTGATGGGTTCTACGAGCAGTACTTC
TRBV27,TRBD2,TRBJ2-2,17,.,CASSSRTSGGSTGELFF,TGTGCCAGCAGTTCTAGGACTAGCGGAGGTAGTACCGGGGAGCTGTTTTTT